The clone carrying this T cell receptor beta chain was counted a few times. The target antigen is unknown. Each CDR3 protein is one row after TCRdb ran MiXCR on the 5' RACE reads. The sample lists roughly 630,000 distinct CDR3 sequences, 7.1% occurring once. The record originates from a study of identical twins. Study conclusions and caveats: For monozygotic twins, models underestimated out-of-frame TCR alpha sharing.

Germline V lookup: CDR1 MNHEY, CDR2 SMNVEV (reference sequence). Trimming cost V 6 bases and J 3 bases; bases outside gene matches: 5. The CDR3 sequence is 13 residues long. These records were also assigned to another study, of yellow fever vaccine responses in identical twins. As that study records: Convergence reportedly seemed to mark part of the twins' vaccine T cell response, with personalization marking the rest.

This TCR was recovered from a woman under 30 in good health. The rearrangement links TRBV27 to TRBJ2-7, with 7 bases matching TRBD1. Material for sequencing was PBMCs. This CDR3 reads CASRPTGNYEQYF. CDR3 DNA sequence: TGTGCCAGCAGACCGACAGGGAACTACGAGCAGTACTTC.